These 23 T cell receptor beta chains were sequenced from one sample in a study of shared clonotypes between healthy human individuals. Assay used: immunoSEQ multiplex PCR; TCRdb lists only in-frame clones, some missing. The table lists more than 2 million clones, about 95% of them singletons. Cells designated naive CD8 were CD45RO-negative and were positively selected for CCR7, with terminally differentiated effector memory CD45RA+ cells excluded. Sequencing was carried out using naive CD8+ T cells sorted from blood. The receptors come from a young man in good health.

The chain carries TRBV6-4 and TRBJ2-7; TRBD2 might be the D (6 bases). Per germline, CDR1 MRHNA and CDR2 SNTAGT. Trimming shortened V by 8 bases and J by 6 bases, and 20 bases separated the two germline ends. CDR3 length: 14 residues. In nucleotides, the CDR3 is TGTGCCAGCCCCCGGGGCGGGACGGTATGCGAGCAGTACTTC. Translation gives CASPRGGTVCEQYF.

The genes are TRBV7-6 and TRBJ2-1, with 7 bases lining up with TRBD2. The CDR3 totals 16 residues. Trimming took 3 bases from V and 4 from J; bases not matched to a gene: 9. The germline V gene encodes CDR1 SGHVS and CDR2 FNYEAQ. CDR3 nucleotide sequence: TGTGCCAGCAGCTTCGCGGCGGGAGAACTGTACAATGAGCAGTTCTTC. Translated: CASSFAAGELYNEQFF.

To note about this clone: The same CDR3 arises from other DNA sequences in this sample as well. The gene calls are TRBV9 and TRBJ1-5; TRBD1 might be the D (6 bases). The CDR3 loop spans 14 amino acids. V lost 0 bases, J lost 2 bases, and 6 bases lay in between. The germline V gene encodes CDR1 SGDLS and CDR2 YYNGEE. CDR3 amino acids: CASSVAGGNQPQHF. CDR3 in DNA: TGTGCCAGCAGCGTAGCAGGGGGCAATCAGCCCCAGCATTTT.

CDR3 sequence reads: CASSLGGEDNGYTF. The CDR3 region has the DNA TGCGCCAGCAGCTTAGGCGGGGAGGATAATGGCTACACCTTC. J is TRBJ1-2 and V is TRBV5-1; no firm D call. Trimming shortened V by 2 bases and J by 6 bases, and 14 bases separated the two germline ends. This CDR3 has 14 amino acids. CDR1 is SGHRS and CDR2 is YFSETQ in the germline V gene.

This rearrangement joins TRBV25-1 to TRBJ2-1; 7 bases map to TRBD2. The CDR3 consists of 12 residues. Germline assignment: CDR1 MGHDK and CDR2 SYGVNS. The J segment lost 10 bases and the V segment lost 4 bases, leaving 4 bases of the junction unmatched. The DNA for the CDR3 is TGTGCCAGCAGTGTGGCCGGGGGGGAGCAGTTCTTC. Translated, it gives CASSVAGGEQFF.

The V gene is TRBV6-1, the J gene TRBJ2-7; 8 nucleotides match TRBD2. Per germline, CDR1 MNHNS and CDR2 SASEGT. The length of the CDR3 is 16 residues. V lost 4 bases and J lost 2; bases outside the gene matches: 10. CDR3 DNA sequence: TGTGCCAGCAGTGCCGCCGTAGCGGGGATGCCCTACGAGCAGTACTTC. This gives the protein CASSAAVAGMPYEQYF.

The chain links TRBV28 to TRBJ2-3; TRBD2 agrees at 7 bases. The CDR3 consists of 14 residues. Germline CDR1 MDHEN, CDR2 SYDVKM. The V and J ends lost 6 bases and 5 bases, in that order; junction bases with no gene match: 8. CDR3 bases: TGTGCCAGCAGCCGCCGACTAGCCTTAGATACGCAGTATTTT. Translated, it gives CASSRRLALDTQYF.

Regarding this clone: This CDR3 is also generated by other DNA sequences in the sample. The rearrangement links TRBV9 to TRBJ2-7, with D perhaps given as TRBD1 or TRBD2 (5 bases each). This CDR3 is built from 15 residues. The ends were cut back, 0 bases at V and 0 bases at J, with 10 bases in the middle. Germline V CDR1 and CDR2: SGDLS, YYNGEE. The chain's CDR3 is CASSVGDGSSYEQYF. The CDR3 DNA reads as TGTGCCAGCAGCGTAGGGGACGGAAGCTCCTACGAGCAGTACTTC.

The chain couples TRBV4-1 to TRBJ1-2, with a possible D match to TRBD1 (6 bases). V lost 4 bases and J 4 bases, leaving 19 bases between the germline ends. There are 16 residues in the CDR3. The germline gives CDR1 MGHRA, CDR2 YSYEKL. The CDR3: CASSPEGGPERYGYTF. CDR3 nucleotide sequence: TGCGCCAGCAGCCCAGAGGGGGGGCCCGAACGCTATGGCTACACCTTC.

The chain joins TRBV11-2 to TRBJ2-5, with a possible D match to TRBD1 (5 bases). Trimming shortened V by 0 bases and J by 4 bases, and 12 bases separated the two germline ends. Germline V gene lookup returns CDR1 SGHAT and CDR2 FQNNGV. CDR3 length: 15 residues. The CDR3 DNA sequence: TGTGCCAGCAGCTTAGAGGCAGGGCCGCGAGAGACCCAGTACTTC. Translated: CASSLEAGPRETQYF.

Only a few counts were recorded for this clone. This rearrangement joins TRBV27 to TRBJ2-2; tentative D call: TRBD2 (6 bases). The ends were cut back, 7 bases at V and 4 bases at J, with 13 bases in the middle. The germline V gene encodes CDR1 MNHEY and CDR2 SMNVEV (reference sequence). The CDR3 totals 14 residues. CDR3 DNA: TGTGCCAGCACCCAGGAGGGGCGCACCGGGGAGCTGTTTTTT. This sequence encodes CASTQEGRTGELFF.

This sequence joins TRBV2 and TRBJ1-1; the match to TRBD1 covers 8 bases. Germline CDR1 is SNHLY and CDR2 is FYNNEI. Trimming cost V 3 bases and J 1 base; bases outside gene matches: 4. CDR3 length: 15 amino acids. The CDR3 loop reads CASSDRGLGNTEAFF. CDR3 bases: TGTGCCAGCAGTGACAGGGGGCTGGGGAACACTGAAGCTTTCTTT.

The chain joins TRBV7-9 to TRBJ2-1; D is perhaps TRBD2 (6 bases). The V gene lost 8 bases and the J gene lost 4 bases, with 15 bases spanning the gap. The CDR3 has 14 residues. Germline V gene data show CDR1 as SEHNR and CDR2 as FQNEAQ (reference sequence). The CDR3 sequence is CASPGLQPYNEQFF. The CDR3 DNA reads as TGTGCCAGCCCAGGACTACAACCATACAATGAGCAGTTCTTC.

With respect to this clone: This same CDR3 is encoded by further DNA sequences in the sample. CDR3 sequence reads: CASSIAAGTEAFF. For the CDR3, the DNA is TGTGCCAGTAGTATAGCAGCCGGGACTGAAGCTTTCTTT. This chain uses TRBV19 with TRBJ1-1, with D hard to call. The germline V gene has CDR1 LNHDA and CDR2 SQIVND (reference sequence). The germline V and J ends were trimmed by 1 base and 5 bases, with 8 bases remaining between them. The CDR3 consists of 13 residues. Supplemented by reference TRBV19 and TRBJ1-1, the full variable domain reads DGGITQSPKYLFRKEGQNVTLSCEQNLNHDAMYWYRQDPGQGLRLIYYSQIVNDFQKGDIAEGYSVSREKKESFPLTVTSAQKNPTAFYLCASSIAAGTEAFFGQGTRLTVV.

The V and J genes are TRBV19 and TRBJ2-7; D may be TRBD2 (5 bases). CDR1 is LNHDA and CDR2 is SQIVND in the germline V gene (reference sequence). V was shortened by 5 bases and J by 4 bases, with 12 bases between the two germline ends. The CDR3 extends over 13 amino acids. DNA of the CDR3: TGTGCCAGTAGTGTCTCTCCGGGGTACGAGCAGTACTTC. Translated, it gives CASSVSPGYEQYF.

On this clone itself: The sample carries other DNA sequences with the same CDR3. The chain is built from TRBV7-2 and TRBJ2-7, with 8 bases lining up with TRBD2. CDR1 is SGHTA and CDR2 is FQGNSA in the germline V gene. The CDR3 loop spans 14 amino acids. V dropped 2 bases and J dropped 2; count of bases not matched to a gene: 2. The CDR3 sequence: CASSLTSGTYEQYF. The CDR3 coding sequence is TGTGCCAGCAGCTTAACTAGCGGCACCTACGAGCAGTACTTC.

This clone has just one count. This chain joins TRBV13 and TRBJ2-1; tentative D call: TRBD2 (5 bases). V lost 0 bases, J lost 7 bases, and 10 bases lay in between. The germline V gene encodes CDR1 PRHDT and CDR2 FYEKMQ (reference sequence). The CDR3 is 14 amino acids. The CDR3 sequence is CASSLGTIGNEQFF. The CDR3 nucleotides read TGTGCCAGCAGCTTAGGGACTATCGGGAATGAGCAGTTCTTC.

This rearrangement joins TRBV7-9 to TRBJ2-7; no definite D call. The CDR3 runs to 12 residues. V gave up 4 bases and J gave up 5 bases, with 9 bases separating them. CDR1 SEHNR and CDR2 FQNEAQ come from the germline V gene (reference sequence). CDR3 in DNA: TGTGCCAGCAGCTCCCAGTCGGACGAGCAGTACTTC. It specifies CASSSQSDEQYF.

About this clone itself: The sample has other DNA sequences that encode this CDR3 too. The genes are TRBV13 and TRBJ2-7; D is unclear. CDR3 size: 13 residues. The germline gives CDR1 PRHDT, CDR2 FYEKMQ (reference sequence). Trimming cost V 2 bases and J 0 bases, with 5 bases left between them. The CDR3 loop is CASSLQSSYEQYF. The CDR3 nucleotides are TGTGCCAGCAGCTTACAGAGCTCCTACGAGCAGTACTTC.

The J gene is TRBJ2-5, the V gene TRBV13, with TRBD2 matching over 7 bases. The CDR3 has 16 residues. The junction had 9 bases not matched to a gene; V was cut back by 4 bases and J by 1 base. Germline V gene lookup returns CDR1 PRHDT and CDR2 FYEKMQ (reference sequence). CDR3 nucleotides: TGTGCCAGCAGCTCCCAAGCGGGGTCGGGCCAAGAGACCCAGTACTTC. This codes for CASSSQAGSGQETQYF.

V and J are TRBV28 and TRBJ2-1, with D perhaps assigned TRBD1 or TRBD2 (6 bases each). Trimming took off 5 bases at V and 3 bases at J, with 14 bases between the two ends. Germline values: CDR1 MDHEN, CDR2 SYDVKM. The CDR3 covers 15 residues. The CDR3 protein is CASSVGGPVYNEQFF. Written as DNA, the CDR3 is TGTGCCAGCAGTGTTGGGGGGCCGGTCTACAATGAGCAGTTCTTC. Full variable domain (outside the CDR3, taken from reference TRBV28 and TRBJ2-1): DVKVTQSSRYLVKRTGEKVFLECVQDMDHENMFWYRQDPGLGLRLIYFSYDVKMKEKGDIPEGYSVSREKKERFSLILESASTNQTSMYLCASSVGGPVYNEQFFGPGTRLTVL.

On this clone itself: The conserved phenylalanine or tryptophan is not found at the CDR3 terminus, so this likely reflects a read error. V gene TRBV10-1 combines with J gene TRBJ1-2; D remains ambiguous. Germline V gene sequence: CDR1 WNHNN, CDR2 SYGVQD (reference sequence). Trimming left V 1 base short and J 4 bases short, with 13 bases between. The CDR3 totals 15 residues. CDR3 loop: CASSEYCRFGYGYTL. CDR3 nucleotide sequence: TGCGCCAGCAGTGAGTATTGCAGGTTCGGCTATGGCTACACCCTC.

This clone was recorded once. The chain recombines TRBV21-1 with TRBJ2-2; the D call TRBD2 from the table was never checked on the DNA. TRBV21-1 is described as a pseudogene. The CDR3 is 14 amino acids. DNA of the CDR3: TGTGCCAGCAGCAACGCGGGTGGCACCGGGGAGCTGTTTTTT. This sequence encodes CASSNAGGTGELFF.